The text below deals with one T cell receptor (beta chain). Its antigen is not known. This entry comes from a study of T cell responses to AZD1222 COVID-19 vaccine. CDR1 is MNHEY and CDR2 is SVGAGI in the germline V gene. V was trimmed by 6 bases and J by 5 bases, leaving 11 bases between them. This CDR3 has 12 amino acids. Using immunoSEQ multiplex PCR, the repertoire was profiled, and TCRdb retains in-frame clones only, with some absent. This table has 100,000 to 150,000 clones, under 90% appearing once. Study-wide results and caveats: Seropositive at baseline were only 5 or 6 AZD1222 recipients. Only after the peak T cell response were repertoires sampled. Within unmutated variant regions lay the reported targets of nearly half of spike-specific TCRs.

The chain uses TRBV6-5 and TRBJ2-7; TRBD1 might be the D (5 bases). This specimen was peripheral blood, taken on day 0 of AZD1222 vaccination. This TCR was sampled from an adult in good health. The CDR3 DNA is TGTGCCAGCAGCCCGCTAGGGGACGAGCAGTACTTC. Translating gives CASSPLGDEQYF.